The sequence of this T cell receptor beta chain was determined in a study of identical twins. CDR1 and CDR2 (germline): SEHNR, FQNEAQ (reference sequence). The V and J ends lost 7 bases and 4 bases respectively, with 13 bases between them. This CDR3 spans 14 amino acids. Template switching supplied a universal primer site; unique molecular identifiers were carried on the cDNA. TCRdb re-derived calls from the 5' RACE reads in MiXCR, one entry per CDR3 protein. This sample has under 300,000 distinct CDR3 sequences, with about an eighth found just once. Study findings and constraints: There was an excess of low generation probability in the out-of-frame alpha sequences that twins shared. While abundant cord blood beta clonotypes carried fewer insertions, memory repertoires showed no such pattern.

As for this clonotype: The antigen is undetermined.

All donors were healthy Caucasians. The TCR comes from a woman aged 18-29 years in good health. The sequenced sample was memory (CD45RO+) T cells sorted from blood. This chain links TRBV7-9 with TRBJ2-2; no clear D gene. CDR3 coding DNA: TGTGCCAGCATATATCAGACAAGCACCGGGGAGCTGTTTTTT. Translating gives CASIYQTSTGELFF.